A single sample is the source of the 27 T cell receptor beta chains below, sequenced in a study of blood T cell repertoires in COVID-19. Assay used: immunoSEQ multiplex PCR; TCRdb lists only in-frame clones, some missing. The data show 250,000 or so clones, roughly 88% seen once. Specimen: PBMCs or T cells enriched from blood (not recorded which). The receptors shown here come from a woman aged 40 to 50 who had been exposed to COVID-19.

This clone was observed once. CDR3 DNA sequence: TGTGCCAGCAGCTTAGAAGCGGAGCCGCAAGAGACCCAGTACTTC. Translation gives CASSLEAEPQETQYF. The chain is built from TRBV13 and TRBJ2-5, with a tentative D call TRBD2 (5 bases). The CDR3 loop spans 15 amino acids. Deletions cut 1 base from V and 2 bases from J, with 11 bases between. Germline V gene sequence: CDR1 PRHDT, CDR2 FYEKMQ (reference sequence).

This clone was detected once. V is TRBV2 and J is TRBJ2-7; 7 nucleotides agree with TRBD1. In germline, CDR1 is SNHLY, CDR2 FYNNEI. With 4 bases clipped from V and 6 bases from J, the junction kept 6 bases outside the gene matches. The CDR3 runs to 13 residues. CDR3 amino acids: CASSARGQREQYV. The CDR3 coding sequence is TGTGCCAGCAGTGCAAGGGGGCAACGCGAGCAGTACGTC.

The rearrangement joins TRBV10-3 to TRBJ2-1; TRBD2 aligns across 14 bases. Germline V gene data show CDR1 as ENHRY and CDR2 as SYGVKD. The CDR3 consists of 18 residues. V dropped 3 bases and J dropped 5; count of bases not matched to a gene: 9. CDR3 bases: TGTGCCATCAGTGAAGCTCCGGGACTAGCGGGGGCCAACAATGAGCAGTTCTTC. This sequence encodes CAISEAPGLAGANNEQFF.

The chain has TRBV9 and TRBJ2-4; the D is unclear. Germline loops: CDR1 SGDLS, CDR2 YYNGEE. This CDR3 has 16 residues. With 4 bases removed from V and 0 bases from J, the gap between germline ends came to 14 bases. The CDR3 sequence: CASSPYADIAKNIQYF. In nucleotides, the CDR3 is TGTGCCAGCAGCCCCTACGCGGATATAGCCAAAAACATTCAGTACTTC.

The chain carries TRBV21-1 and TRBJ1-5; the D segment call TRBD1 is taken from the table without a DNA check. TRBV21-1 is labeled a pseudogene. This CDR3 has 19 amino acids. The CDR3 spells CASSKGGLTGDYSNQPQHF. In DNA, the CDR3 is TGTGCCAGCAGCAAAGGGGGCTTGACAGGGGATTATAGCAATCAGCCCCAGCATTTT.

The V call is TRBV5-1, the J call TRBJ2-7; D unclear. The CDR3 loop spans 12 amino acids. V lost 2 bases and J 2 bases, leaving 5 bases between the germline ends. CDR1 is SGHRS, CDR2 YFSETQ, per germline. CDR3 loop: CASSFGAYEQYF. The CDR3 DNA reads TGCGCCAGCAGCTTCGGAGCCTACGAGCAGTACTTC.

The chain recombines TRBV7-9 with TRBJ1-3; the D is unclear. This CDR3 is built from 14 residues. In germline, CDR1 is SEHNR, CDR2 FQNEAQ (reference sequence). The V end was cut by 1 base, the J end by 3 bases, with 7 bases between. The CDR3 protein is CASSLGGFGNTIYF. In nucleotides, the CDR3 is TGTGCCAGCAGCTTAGGAGGTTTTGGAAACACCATATATTTT.

DNA of the CDR3: TGTGCCACCAGCAGACAAGCGGGATTTACTTACAATGAGCAGTTCTTC. Protein sequence: CATSRQAGFTYNEQFF. The chain couples TRBV15 to TRBJ2-1, with TRBD2 matching 7 bases. The CDR3 loop spans 16 amino acids. V trimming: 2 bases; J trimming: 4 bases; junction bases outside the gene matches: 8. Germline V lookup: CDR1 LNHNV, CDR2 YYDKDF (reference sequence). Using reference TRBV15 and TRBJ2-1 for the parts outside the CDR3, the full variable domain is DAMVIQNPRYQVTQFGKPVTLSCSQTLNHNVMYWYQQKSSQAPKLLFHYYDKDFNNEADTPDNFQSRRPNTSFCFLDIRSPGLGDTAMYLCATSRQAGFTYNEQFFGPGTRLTVL.

The chain links TRBV5-4 to TRBJ1-1; D possibly corresponds to TRBD1 (5 bases). CDR3 length: 14 residues. Germline CDR1 and CDR2: SGHNT and YYREEE (reference sequence). Trimming stripped 4 bases from V and 4 bases from J, with 14 bases between. The CDR3 loop reads CASSPRGGFTEAFF. The CDR3 DNA reads as TGTGCCAGCAGCCCGAGGGGAGGGTTCACTGAAGCTTTCTTT.

A single count supports this clone. The chain is built from TRBV18 and TRBJ2-5, with 10 bases that match TRBD2. After removal of 3 bases from V and 7 bases from J, the junction contained 17 bases not matched to a gene. Germline values: CDR1 KGHSH, CDR2 LQKENI. There are 18 residues in the CDR3. CDR3 sequence: CASSPTDLAGAFLGTQYF. The DNA of the CDR3 is TGTGCCAGCTCACCGACCGATCTAGCGGGAGCCTTTCTGGGGACCCAGTACTTC.

The V call is TRBV11-2, the J call TRBJ2-7, with TRBD1 matching over 8 bases. V shed 1 base and J 2 bases; nucleotides not matched to a gene: 4. Germline assignment: CDR1 SGHAT and CDR2 FQNNGV. CDR3 size: 15 residues. The CDR3 here is CASSLGDRGPYEQYF. In nucleotides, the CDR3 is TGTGCCAGCAGCTTAGGTGACAGGGGCCCCTACGAGCAGTACTTC.

The gene calls are TRBV7-3 and TRBJ1-2, with D uncertain. CDR3 size: 13 residues. Trimming shortened V by 5 bases and J by 3 bases, and 10 bases separated the two germline ends. The V gene's germline CDR1 is SGHTA and CDR2 FQGTGA. The chain's CDR3 is CASSASGYYGYTF. In DNA form, the CDR3 reads TGTGCCAGCAGCGCCAGCGGGTACTATGGCTACACCTTC. The variable domain in full, with the rest retrieved from reference TRBV7-3 and TRBJ1-2, is GAGVSQTPSNKVTEKGKYVELRCDPISGHTALYWYRQSLGQGPEFLIYFQGTGAADDSGLPNDRFFAVRPEGSVSTLKIQRTERGDSAVYLCASSASGYYGYTFGSGTRLTVV.

The chain couples TRBV19 to TRBJ1-2, with TRBD1 identical over 8 bases. This CDR3 has 15 amino acids. V shed 3 bases, J shed 4 bases, and the junction held 7 bases outside the gene matches. In germline, CDR1 is LNHDA, CDR2 SQIVND (reference sequence). DNA for the CDR3: TGTGCCAGTAGTATTTCCGGGACAGGACTCTATGGCTACACCTTC. It yields the protein CASSISGTGLYGYTF.

This clone has a single count. This chain uses TRBV11-1 with TRBJ1-1; tentatively, D is TRBD1 (6 bases). The V gene's germline CDR1 is SGHAT and CDR2 FQDESV (reference sequence). V lost 4 bases to trimming and J lost 4 bases, with 13 bases between them. The CDR3 sequence is 14 residues long. The CDR3 DNA reads as TGTGCCAGCAGCTCGACCACAGGGACCACTGAAGCTTTCTTT. Its protein product is CASSSTTGTTEAFF.

The CDR3, as DNA: TGTGCCAGCAGCTTAGCGGGACAGGGCCTCCTCTATGGCTACACCTTC. This codes for CASSLAGQGLLYGYTF. The chain has TRBV7-2 and TRBJ1-2; 9 bases align to TRBD1. CDR1 and CDR2 (germline): SGHTA, FQGNSA. This CDR3 has 16 amino acids. V was pared by 0 bases and J by 4 bases, with 6 bases of the junction left unmatched.

The chain uses TRBV9 and TRBJ2-5; TRBD2 matches 10 bases. The V gene's germline CDR1 is SGDLS and CDR2 YYNGEE. The CDR3 is 16 amino acids. The V and J ends lost 4 bases and 2 bases, in that order; junction bases with no gene match: 8. The CDR3 reads CASSSPRTSGQETQYF. CDR3 nucleotides: TGTGCCAGCAGCTCCCCTAGGACTAGCGGACAAGAGACCCAGTACTTC.

V usage is TRBV23-1 and J usage is TRBJ2-7; D perhaps matches TRBD1 (5 bases). TRBV23-1 is designated an ORF whose function remains uncertain. This CDR3 region has 12 residues. The germline V and J ends were trimmed by 2 bases and 8 bases, with 10 bases remaining between them. The CDR3 spells CASSQGQGKQYV. The CDR3 region has the DNA TGCGCCAGCAGTCAAGGGCAGGGAAAGCAGTACGTC.

The rearrangement links TRBV19 to TRBJ2-1; no firm D call. This CDR3 is built from 15 residues. Germline-derived CDR1 and CDR2 are LNHDA and SQIVND (reference sequence). V dropped 3 bases and J dropped 4 bases, with 13 bases sitting between them. The CDR3 loop reads CASSMAPQKYNEQFF. The DNA for the CDR3 is TGTGCCAGTAGTATGGCCCCACAGAAGTACAATGAGCAGTTCTTC.

The chain employs TRBV2 and TRBJ2-2; D is ambiguous. Germline values: CDR1 SNHLY, CDR2 FYNNEI. Trimming shortened V by 5 bases and J by 2 bases, and 6 bases separated the two germline ends. The CDR3 is made up of 13 amino acids. CDR3 in DNA: TGTGCCAGCAGTATCAGAAACACCGGGGAGCTGTTTTTT. Translated: CASSIRNTGELFF.

The chain couples TRBV24-1 to TRBJ2-4; D uncertain. Germline V gives CDR1 KGHDR, CDR2 SFDVKD. The CDR3 runs to 12 residues. The germline V and J ends were trimmed by 1 base and 7 bases, with 4 bases remaining between them. For the CDR3, the DNA is TGTGCCACCAGTGATTTTCGGAACATTCAGTACTTC. Amino acid sequence: CATSDFRNIQYF.

The chain carries TRBV24-1 and TRBJ2-1; a weak D match, TRBD2 (8 bases). Trimming shortened V by 10 bases and J by 3 bases, and 21 bases separated the two germline ends. In germline, CDR1 is KGHDR, CDR2 SFDVKD. The CDR3 has 16 residues. CDR3: CATRGQTAGGYNEQFF. CDR3 DNA sequence: TGTGCCACGAGGGGGCAAACGGCGGGAGGCTACAATGAGCAGTTCTTC.

This clone was counted many times. V gene TRBV3-1 (or the pseudogene TRBV3-2) combines with J gene TRBJ2-2; D perhaps matches TRBD2 (6 bases). This CDR3 region has 14 residues. Trimming took off 3 bases at V and 3 bases at J, with 8 bases between the two ends. Germline CDR1 LGHDT, CDR2 YNNKEL (reference sequence). The CDR3 loop reads CASSQGRHTGELFF. The CDR3 DNA sequence: TGTGCCAGCAGCCAGGGGAGGCACACCGGGGAGCTGTTTTTT.

This chain uses TRBV6-5 with TRBJ2-4; 7 nucleotides align to TRBD1. Germline V gene lookup returns CDR1 MNHEY and CDR2 SVGAGI. The CDR3 runs 16 residues. V was clipped by 2 bases and J by 3 bases; unmatched bases: 7. The chain's CDR3 is CASSYQRQGGKNIQYF. CDR3 nucleotide sequence: TGTGCCAGCAGTTACCAAAGACAGGGCGGCAAAAACATTCAGTACTTC.

The chain is built from TRBV9 and TRBJ2-1; a possible D gene is TRBD2 (6 bases). The V gene's germline CDR1 is SGDLS and CDR2 YYNGEE. V was shortened by 7 bases and J by 5 bases, with 19 bases between the two germline ends. CDR3 length: 15 residues. The CDR3 DNA reads TGTGCCAGCTCCTACGGGGGAAACCCTAACAATGAGCAGTTCTTC. This encodes CASSYGGNPNNEQFF.

This clone was seen a single time. The J gene is TRBJ2-7, the V gene TRBV28; TRBD1 matches at 7 bases. The germline V gene encodes CDR1 MDHEN and CDR2 SYDVKM. This CDR3 has 15 amino acids. V was pared by 5 bases and J by 2 bases, with 9 bases of the junction left unmatched. This CDR3 reads CASSLIGGRAYEQYF. CDR3 DNA: TGTGCCAGCAGTCTTATAGGGGGCAGGGCCTACGAGCAGTACTTC. The full variable domain, rest sourced from reference TRBV28 and TRBJ2-7, is DVKVTQSSRYLVKRTGEKVFLECVQDMDHENMFWYRQDPGLGLRLIYFSYDVKMKEKGDIPEGYSVSREKKERFSLILESASTNQTSMYLCASSLIGGRAYEQYFGPGTRLTVT.

V and J are TRBV27 and TRBJ2-5; 7 bases fit TRBD1. CDR1 MNHEY and CDR2 SMNVEV come from the germline V gene (reference sequence). The CDR3 covers 15 residues. With 6 bases clipped from V and 2 bases from J, the junction kept 9 bases outside the gene matches. CDR3 in amino acids: CASSPIGTAQETQYF. CDR3 nucleotide sequence: TGTGCCAGCAGCCCTATCGGGACAGCTCAAGAGACCCAGTACTTC.

The V gene is TRBV4-2, the J gene TRBJ1-2, with TRBD1 identical over 7 bases. CDR1 is LGHNA, CDR2 YNFKEQ, per germline. This CDR3 has 14 residues. J gave up 8 bases and V 1 base, and 7 bases lay outside the gene matches. DNA of the CDR3: TGTGCCAGCAGCCAAGTCCCACAGGGGTACGGCTACACCTTC. This codes for CASSQVPQGYGYTF.